This T cell receptor beta chain derives from a study of Ad26.COV2.S vaccination and SARS-CoV-2 variants. TCRdb's copy holds only in-frame clones and misses some; the assay was immunoSEQ multiplex PCR. The sample yields some 290,000 clones, about 82% seen once. As to treatment: over 15 received Ad26.COV2.S at low or high dose, single or two shots; five or six received placebo; per-sample allocation not given. Collection of samples fell on day 63 after the first vaccine or placebo injection. Trimming shortened V by 2 bases and J by 2 bases, and 11 bases separated the two germline ends. CDR1 KGHSH and CDR2 LQKENI come from the germline V gene. This CDR3 has 15 amino acids.

The sequencing used peripheral blood, collected in a trial of Ad26.COV2.S vaccine versus placebo. The origin of this receptor is a person aged 18-65 years who received the Ad26.COV2.S COVID-19 vaccine or a placebo. This chain joins TRBV18 and TRBJ2-3; weak D call: TRBD1 (5 bases). CDR3 protein: CASSPGAGPTDTQYF. DNA of the CDR3: TGTGCCAGCTCACCAGGGGCAGGGCCCACAGATACGCAGTATTTT.